This T cell receptor beta chain was captured in a study of shared clonotypes between healthy human individuals (dated by TCRdb to 2020 to 2022). Looking at the study overall: A few men and a couple of women, aged 18 to 49 years, made up the cohort. For each donor, CD4 naive and CD4 memory were each run on three plates, CD8 naive on two plates, and CD8 memory on one plate. The study deeply sequenced blood TCR repertoires of about 5 healthy adults to estimate repertoire size and the extent of clonotype sharing between individuals. Libraries were prepared and TCR repertoires were sequenced by different laboratories using diverse techniques, in order to increase sequencing depth and limit assay-specific biases. Each donor's leukapheresis produced roughly between roughly 0.85 and 9.5 billion PBMCs. Summary of the overall study and its limitations: Sampling was restricted to blood, and TCR repertoires in tissues likely differ from the TCR repertoires found in blood. The genetic and exposure-history diversity represented was limited by the small number of donors. Sharing across a few donors was observed for roughly 5% of naive CD4, 3.5% of naive CD8, around 2.5% of memory CD4, and around 0.4% of memory CD8 clonotypes. Pairwise subsampling indicated that sequencing depth was expected to affect the degree of clonotype sharing among donors. Rarefaction of sorted-subset datasets indicated incomplete sequencing despite the large sequencing depth. Naive subsets generally had larger estimated clonotype richness than memory subsets. Clonotypes shared by all four sorted-subset donors showed higher generation probabilities than non-shared clonotypes.

Using the deep immunoSEQ assay, multiplex PCR amplified TCR CDR3 regions from genomic DNA. For each cell subset, the extracted genomic DNA was distributed evenly across all wells of several immunoSEQ 96-well plates, and each plate served as one replicate. For sorted subsets, each replicate PCR was loaded with 150 to 250 ng genomic DNA, equivalent to some 27,000 T cell genomes. Purified libraries were measured with a Qubit 3.0 fluorometer, size-checked on a Bioanalyzer 2100, and measured again with the KAPA Library Quantification kit. Each immunoSEQ 96-well plate was sequenced on its own single-read 150-cycle Illumina NextSeq 550 flow cell. The authors processed their data as follows. Because only junctional sequences without quality scores were contained in the immunoSEQ output, filtering matching that applied to full-length reads could not be performed. To assign V/J genes and CDR3, sequences were annotated using PyIR, a Python wrapper for IgBLAST v1.9, with IMGT germline references. Reads with weak V/J assignments (E-value above 1e-6), missing CDR3, stop codons, out-of-frame junctions, or ambiguous translated residues were removed. A V3J clonotype was defined by an identical inferred V gene, J gene, and CDR3 amino acid sequence. The percentage overlap between two repertoires was calculated by dividing the number of shared unique clonotypes by the size of the smaller repertoire. Three approaches were used to assess repertoire richness: RTK rarefaction, the Chao1 estimator, and Recon v2.1 estimates of unobserved clonotypes. Generation probabilities for all TCRbeta clonotypes obtained by the gDNA method from a handful of donors were computed using OLGA. The table was pulled from immuneACCESS by TCRdb, which kept in-frame rearrangements only. Such tables lose some clones; where checked, under half of the loss comes from unresolved V genes, and the rest has no known cause. V, J and clone size reflect that table, while D and trimming were determined from the DNA. The sample has a few million clones on record, under 95% of them singletons. Of the sample, around 0.4% is held by the ten largest clones.

The donors were healthy, HIV-negative adults with no recently reported acute infections or vaccinations. Only Caucasian adults living in Nashville, Tennessee, USA were represented among the donors. CD4+ T cells were enriched through magnetic negative selection, after which naive cells were positively selected on CD45RA and the remaining negative fraction served as the memory subset. After blood collection by leukapheresis, PBMCs were isolated using Ficoll-Histopaque density gradient centrifugation and then cryopreserved in the vapor phase of liquid nitrogen. Analytical flow cytometry was used to check the purity and quantity of each magnetically sorted T cell population. Genomic DNA was isolated from every sorted fraction and measured by UV absorbance on a Nanodrop 2000c. To note about this clone: Its antigen has not been determined. Base qualities are missing; no much larger clone stands one base away.

Sequences KGHSH (CDR1) and LQKENI (CDR2) are obtained from the germline V gene. V sheds 4 bases and J sheds 11 bases, leaving 11 bases between their ends. The CDR3 starts with the cysteine, ends with the phenylalanine, and has 11 residues. Only CDR3 DNA is held: 33 bases, read in frame from base 1. The TCR comes from a man aged 18 to 29 in good health. Some clones in this sample may be carry-over from other donors' samples. The rearranged segments are TRBV18 and TRBJ1-1, with no confident D gene call. The sequenced sample was naive CD4+ T cells from PBMCs. Taken with the paper, the label for cell subset or site translates to: CD45RA+ positively selected. The nucleotide sequence reads TGTGCCAGCTCACGATCGGGAGAGGCTTTCTTT. This codes for CASSRSGEAFF.